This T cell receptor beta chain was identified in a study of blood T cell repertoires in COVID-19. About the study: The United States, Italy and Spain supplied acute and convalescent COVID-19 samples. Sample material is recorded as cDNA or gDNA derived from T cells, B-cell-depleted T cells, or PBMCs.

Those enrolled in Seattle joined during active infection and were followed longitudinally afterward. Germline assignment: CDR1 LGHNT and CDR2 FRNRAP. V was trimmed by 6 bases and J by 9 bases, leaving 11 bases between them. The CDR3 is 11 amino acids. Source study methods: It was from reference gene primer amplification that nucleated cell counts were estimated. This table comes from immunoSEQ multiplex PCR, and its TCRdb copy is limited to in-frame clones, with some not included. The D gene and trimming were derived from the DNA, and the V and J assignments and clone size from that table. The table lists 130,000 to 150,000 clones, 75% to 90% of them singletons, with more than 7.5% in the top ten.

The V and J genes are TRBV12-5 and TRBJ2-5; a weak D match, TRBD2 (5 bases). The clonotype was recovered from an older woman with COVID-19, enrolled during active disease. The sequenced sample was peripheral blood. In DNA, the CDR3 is TGTGCTAGTGGGGAGCTGGAGGCCCAGTACTTC. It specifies CASGELEAQYF.